This T cell receptor (beta chain) appears in the sequencing data of a study of tumor-infiltrating lymphocytes in localized non-small cell lung cancer. Background on the study: Each patient gave resected tumor and non-adjacent uninvolved lung tissue.

Sequencing used immunoSEQ multiplex PCR; TCRdb keeps in-frame clones, though not all of them. Of around 14,000 clones listed, 55% to 70% are singletons. CDR1 and CDR2 from the germline V gene are SGDLS and YYNGEE. The CDR3 loop spans 14 amino acids. V shed 3 bases and J shed 3 bases, with 11 bases lying between them. Overall study results and limits: Only some patients had TCR sequencing, depending on available tissue.

This clone was seen just once. Antigen specificity is unknown. This sequence was found in a human donor with non-small cell lung cancer. The V gene is TRBV9, the J gene TRBJ2-3; no clear D. Input material: uninvolved lung tissue not adjacent to the tumor. The CDR3 region is CASSELSGTDTQYF. DNA of the CDR3: TGTGCCAGCAGCGAACTCAGTGGTACAGATACGCAGTATTTT.